The 7 T cell receptor beta chains listed next were all sequenced from one sample in a study of CD8 T cells in ankylosing spondylitis. TCRdb reanalysed the 5' RACE reads using MiXCR and keeps one entry per CDR3 protein. Found here are about 150,000 distinct CDR3 sequences, roughly 44% of them singletons; the top ten hold 15%. Material for sequencing was synovial fluid, either unsorted or a sorted T cell fraction (not recorded which). Receptors originate from a male donor with ankylosing spondylitis.

This clonotype was found a few times. The chain couples TRBV18 to TRBJ2-1; no clear D. The CDR3 loop spans 18 amino acids. The V and J ends lost 1 base and 0 bases respectively, with 16 bases between them. Germline V gene data show CDR1 as KGHSH and CDR2 as LQKENI. The DNA for the CDR3 is TGTGCCAGCTCACCACTGTCAATGACACCGACCTCCTACAATGAGCAGTTCTTC. Amino acids: CASSPLSMTPTSYNEQFF.

The rearrangement links TRBV28 to TRBJ1-1; no clear D. Germline lookup yields CDR1 MDHEN and CDR2 SYDVKM. Trimming stripped 5 bases from V and 3 bases from J, with 19 bases between. The CDR3 covers 16 residues. CDR3 in DNA: TGTGCCAGCAGTCGAGCCGCAGACCCCTGGGACACTGAAGCTTTCTTT. Translated, it gives CASSRAADPWDTEAFF.

This chain links TRBV11-1 with TRBJ2-7, with 8 bases fitting TRBD2. V shed 2 bases and J 5 bases; nucleotides not matched to a gene: 11. CDR1 SGHAT and CDR2 FQDESV come from the germline V gene (reference sequence). CDR3 length equals 16 residues. The CDR3 nucleotides are TGTGCCAGCAGCTTAACCGTGAGAGCGGGAGACGACGAGCAGTACTTC. It encodes CASSLTVRAGDDEQYF. The whole variable domain, filled in from reference TRBV11-1 and TRBJ2-7, reads EAEVAQSPRYKITEKSQAVAFWCDPISGHATLYWYRQILGQGPELLVQFQDESVVDDSQLPKDRFSAERLKGVDSTLKIQPAELGDSAMYLCASSLTVRAGDDEQYFGPGTRLTVT.

The chain couples TRBV15 to TRBJ2-7, with D perhaps assigned TRBD1 or TRBD2 (5 bases each). The germline gives CDR1 LNHNV, CDR2 YYDKDF (reference sequence). This CDR3 is built from 16 residues. Trimming removed 9 bases from V and 4 bases from J, with 25 bases in between. The CDR3 region has the DNA TGTGCCACAAGAGATACCCGGGACGGCATGAAGTACGAGCAGTACTTC. This translates into CATRDTRDGMKYEQYF.

V and J are TRBV6-1 and TRBJ2-7; no clear D gene. Germline V gene lookup returns CDR1 MNHNS and CDR2 SASEGT. This CDR3 is built from 12 residues. The V and J ends lost 1 base and 3 bases respectively, with 4 bases between them. The DNA of the CDR3 is TGTGCCAGCAGTGAAGTCCGCTACGAGCAGTACTTC. Translated, it gives CASSEVRYEQYF.

This CDR3 reads CSVLGTGTEQYF. CDR3 coding DNA: TGCAGCGTGCTAGGGACAGGTACCGAGCAGTACTTC. V gene TRBV29-1 combines with J gene TRBJ2-7; 8 bases map to TRBD1. V dropped 6 bases and J dropped 6; count of bases not matched to a gene: 7. The germline CDR1 and CDR2 sequences are SQVTM and ANQGSEA. The CDR3 totals 12 residues.

The rearrangement joins TRBV10-3 to TRBJ1-2; 7 bases line up with TRBD1. Germline V gene lookup returns CDR1 ENHRY and CDR2 SYGVKD. The CDR3 has 14 residues. Trimming cost V 3 bases and J 7 bases; bases outside gene matches: 8. In DNA form, the CDR3 reads TGTGCCATCAGTGATGACAGGGAAAGAGGTGGCTACACCTTC. Amino acid sequence: CAISDDRERGGYTF.